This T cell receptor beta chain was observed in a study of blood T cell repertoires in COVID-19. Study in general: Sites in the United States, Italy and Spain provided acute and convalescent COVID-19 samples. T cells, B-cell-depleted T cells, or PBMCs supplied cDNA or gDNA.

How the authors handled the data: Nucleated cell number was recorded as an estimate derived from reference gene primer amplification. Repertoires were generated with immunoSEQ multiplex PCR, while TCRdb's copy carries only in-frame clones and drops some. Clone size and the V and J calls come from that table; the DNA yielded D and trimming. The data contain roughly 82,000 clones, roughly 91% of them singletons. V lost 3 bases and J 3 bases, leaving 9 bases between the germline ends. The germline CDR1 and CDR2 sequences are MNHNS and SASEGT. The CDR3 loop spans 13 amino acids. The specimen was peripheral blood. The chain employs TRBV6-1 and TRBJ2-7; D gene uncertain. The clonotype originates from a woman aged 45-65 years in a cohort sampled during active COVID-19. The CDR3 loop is CASSDPPLYEQYF. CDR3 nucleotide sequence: TGTGCCAGCAGTGATCCCCCCCTCTACGAGCAGTACTTC.